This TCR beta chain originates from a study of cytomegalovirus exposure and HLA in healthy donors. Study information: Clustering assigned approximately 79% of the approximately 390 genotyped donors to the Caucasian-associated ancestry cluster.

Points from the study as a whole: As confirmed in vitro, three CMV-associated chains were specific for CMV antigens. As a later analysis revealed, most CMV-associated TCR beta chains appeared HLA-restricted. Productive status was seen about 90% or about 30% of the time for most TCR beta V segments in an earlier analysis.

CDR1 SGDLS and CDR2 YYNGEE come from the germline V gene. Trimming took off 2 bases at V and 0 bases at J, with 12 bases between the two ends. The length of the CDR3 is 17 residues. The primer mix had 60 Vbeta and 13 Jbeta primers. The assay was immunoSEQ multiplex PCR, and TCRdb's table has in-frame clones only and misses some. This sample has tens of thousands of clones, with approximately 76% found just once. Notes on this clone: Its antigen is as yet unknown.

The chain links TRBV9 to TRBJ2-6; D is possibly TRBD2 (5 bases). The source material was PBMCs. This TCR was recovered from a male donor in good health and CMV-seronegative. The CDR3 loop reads CASSVMSGSSGANVLTF. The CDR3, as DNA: TGTGCCAGCAGCGTTATGAGCGGTAGCTCTGGGGCCAACGTCCTGACTTTC.